This TCR beta chain was profiled in a study of cytomegalovirus exposure and HLA in healthy donors. PCR primers comprised 60 Vbeta and 13 Jbeta primers. Source study methods: Counted up in a later analysis, unique TCR beta chains came to about 83 million, with around 12 million shared. Repertoires were generated with immunoSEQ multiplex PCR, while TCRdb's copy carries only in-frame clones and drops some. V, J and clone size are those of that table, while D and trimming were read from the DNA. The sample holds about 89,000 clones, roughly three quarters seen once. Germline assignment: CDR1 LGHNA and CDR2 YSLEER. CDR3 length equals 15 residues. V was pared by 1 base and J by 0 bases, with 10 bases between.

The source is a man younger than 45 in good health and CMV-seronegative. What was sequenced was PBMCs. This chain links TRBV4-3 with TRBJ2-7, with D maybe TRBD2 (5 bases). The CDR3 bases are TGCGCCAGCAGCCAAGTTCCGGGAAGCTCCTACGAGCAGTACTTC. Amino acid sequence: CASSQVPGSSYEQYF.